This record concerns one TCR beta chain sequence. What this receptor recognizes is not known. It has no much larger one-base neighbor in the sample; base qualities were not kept. Trimming takes 6 bases from V and 1 base from J, and the germline ends sit 14 bases apart. CDR1 and CDR2 were assigned from the germline V gene (reference sequence) as LNHDA and SQIVND. Inclusive of the bounding cysteine and phenylalanine, the CDR3 is 15 residues long. CDR3 DNA is the only sequence kept; it has 45 bases, read in frame from the first base. The sample originates from a study of T cell responses to AZD1222 COVID-19 vaccine (dated by TCRdb to about 2021). Background for the entire study: A total of over 230 trial participants underwent TCR sequencing, of whom 207 received two doses of AZD1222 and some 25 received two doses of the MenACWY control vaccine. Trial participants were enrolled into age subgroups of 18-55, 56-69 and 70-plus years, which contained about 160, 30 and 59 TCR-sequenced participants, respectively. What the study reported, not specific to this receptor: Most participants were white British and females outnumbered males, and the authors suggested that clonal diversity may have been underestimated. After two AZD1222 doses, spike-specific TCR breadth and depth were significantly higher than at day 0 and than in MenACWY recipients. The 56-69-year group was small, and its depth increase did not reach significance, likely because of low power. Nearly half of unique spike-specific TCRs reportedly recognized epitopes outside regions mutated in the B.1.351 and B.1.1.7 variants. Because no day 14 peak-response samples were available, the repertoires could be characterized only after the peak T cell response. Vaccine-associated CD4 TCRs spanned the whole spike protein, with dominant responses in regions 160-218 and 743-854. Conclusions about previously exposed vaccinees are limited, since just six AZD1222 recipients were seropositive for SARS-CoV-2 at baseline.

The CDR3 regions of human TCRbeta chains were analyzed by immunosequencing. On the authors' methods: TCRs in the repertoires were compared against a reference library of SARS-CoV-2-specific TCRs that had been generated with the MIRA antigen-specificity platform. Breadth meant the fraction of unique TCRs that were SARS-CoV-2-associated, whereas depth meant the fraction of total T cells that were SARS-CoV-2-associated. Using the MIRA data, each spike-specific TCR was mapped to the spike region that the TCR reacts to and placed in a CD4 or CD8 class. Log10-transformed breadth and depth values were compared by one-way ANOVA with Sidak's multiple comparisons tests. TCRdb obtained this table from immuneACCESS and retained in-frame rearrangements with V and J assigned. These tables miss some clones; where compared with another copy, unresolved V genes account for less than half of the shortfall, and the remainder is unexplained. The DNA gave D and trimming, while V, J and clone size come from that table. In all, the sample holds approximately 150,000 clones, and around 90% of those were seen once. The ten largest clones capture about 1.5% of the sample.

Per the publication, the time point label means: about 28 days (+/-7) after the second vaccine dose. AZD1222 recipients whose second dose came at about 4 weeks and those whose second dose came at about 12 weeks were combined into one group, since spike-specific TCR depth and breadth did not differ between the two schedules. The vaccinee samples were drawn from two UK trials, COV001 and COV002, one of which was a single-blind randomized controlled phase 2/3 trial testing AZD1222 (ChAdOx1 nCoV-19) in healthy adults. For TCRbeta chain sequencing, PBMC samples from trial participants were taken at day 0 and at day 28 after the second dose.

The chain joins TRBV19 to TRBJ2-3; TRBD1 is a weak D gene call, 6 bases matching. The sequences come from peripheral blood, collected 28 days after the second AZD1222 dose. The clonotype was recovered from an adult who received the AZD1222 COVID-19 vaccine. The sequenced DNA is TGTGCCAGTAGGGATCGCAGGGGAGGCACAGATACGCAGTATTTT. Its amino acids are CASRDRRGGTDTQYF.